One sample yielded the 26 T cell receptor beta chains listed below, sequenced in a study of blood T cell repertoires in COVID-19 (dated by TCRdb to about 2020). The protocol used for the library was the immunoSEQ multiplex PCR assay. TCRdb mirrors the immuneACCESS table, restricted to in-frame sequences. Some clones are absent from its copies; in checked studies, under half trace to an unresolved V gene, and the reason for the others is unknown. In all, the sample holds more than 200,000 clones, and 85% to 90% of those were seen once. The top ten clonotypes cover approximately 1.6% of the sample. Source material: PBMCs or T cells enriched from blood (not recorded which). Receptor source: a woman between 45 and 60 years old who had recovered from COVID-19.

This clone was counted a single time. The chain is built from TRBV9 and TRBJ1-1, with a tentative D call TRBD1 (6 bases). V was pared by 3 bases and J by 3 bases, with 12 bases between. Germline CDR1 and CDR2: SGDLS and YYNGEE. The CDR3 contains 14 residues. The CDR3 DNA reads TGTGCCAGCAGCGGGATCAGGGGTGACACTGAAGCTTTCTTT. It translates to CASSGIRGDTEAFF.

J is TRBJ2-7 and V is TRBV7-9; no clear D gene. Germline V gene sequence: CDR1 SEHNR, CDR2 FQNEAQ (reference sequence). The CDR3 contains 13 residues. Trimming removed 1 base from V and 9 bases from J, with 13 bases in between. CDR3 in amino acids: CASSLVHSPRQYF. The DNA of the CDR3 is TGTGCCAGCAGCTTAGTTCACAGCCCGCGGCAGTACTTC.

About this clone: This sample also contains other DNA sequences that code for the same CDR3. The chain employs TRBV6-5 and TRBJ2-7; 9 bases line up with TRBD1. V shed 6 bases, J shed 4 bases, and the junction held 7 bases outside the gene matches. Germline assignment: CDR1 MNHEY and CDR2 SVGAGI. This CDR3 has 14 residues. CDR3 nucleotides: TGTGCCAGCAGCCCCGGGACAGGGCGGTACGAGCAGTACTTC. Residues: CASSPGTGRYEQYF.

CDR3 protein: CAWNRGESSYNEQFF. CDR3 sequence (DNA): TGTGCCTGGAATCGGGGAGAGAGCTCCTACAATGAGCAGTTCTTC. The genes are TRBV30 and TRBJ2-1, with a weak D call TRBD2 (5 bases). The germline CDR1 and CDR2 sequences are GTSNPN and SVGIG (reference sequence). Deletions cut 4 bases from V and 0 bases from J, with 13 bases between. The CDR3 totals 15 residues.

This clone was observed a handful of times. V is TRBV21-1 and J is TRBJ2-5; TRBD1 is the table's D call and was not checked against the DNA. TRBV21-1 has pseudogene status. There are 13 residues in the CDR3. CDR3 sequence: CASSTRGVETQYF. The CDR3 DNA follows: TGTGCCAGCAGCACAAGGGGTGTCGAGACCCAGTACTTC.

V and J are TRBV7-3 and TRBJ2-2; 8 positions agree with TRBD2. This CDR3 contains 16 residues. The V segment lost 3 bases and the J segment 5 bases; nucleotides outside the gene matches: 8. Germline values: CDR1 SGHTA, CDR2 FQGTGA. In DNA, the CDR3 is TGTGCCAGCAGCTTTACCGGGACTAGTAAAACCGGGGAGCTGTTTTTT. Encoded protein: CASSFTGTSKTGELFF.

The chain recombines TRBV4-1 with TRBJ2-7, with 8 bases fitting TRBD1. The junction had 5 bases not matched to a gene; V was cut back by 4 bases and J by 3 bases. CDR3 length: 14 amino acids. Germline V CDR1 and CDR2: MGHRA, YSYEKL. CDR3 region: CASSPDRVIYEQYF. The CDR3 coding sequence is TGCGCCAGCAGCCCGGACAGGGTTATCTACGAGCAGTACTTC.

In DNA, the CDR3 is TGTGCCAGCAGCTTACCCGGGACAGGGAGAACCGGGGAGCTGTTTTTT. Translated, it gives CASSLPGTGRTGELFF. This chain connects TRBV5-5 to TRBJ2-2; 9 nucleotides align to TRBD1. CDR1 is SGHKS and CDR2 is YYEKEE in the germline V gene (reference sequence). There are 16 residues in the CDR3. Unmatched junction bases numbered 7, after V lost 2 bases and J lost 5 bases.

The chain links TRBV6-6 to TRBJ2-5; 7 bases match TRBD1. CDR1 and CDR2 (germline): MNHNY, SVGAGI (reference sequence). Germline trimming cut 2 bases from V and 5 bases from J; bases unmatched to any gene: 11. The CDR3 spans 16 residues. The CDR3 nucleotides read TGTGCCAGCAGTTACCCCGACCAGACAGGGAGTGAGACCCAGTACTTC. Translated: CASSYPDQTGSETQYF.

This chain joins TRBV2 and TRBJ1-1, with D tentatively TRBD1 (5 bases). The V and J ends lost 7 bases and 3 bases respectively, with 15 bases between them. This CDR3 contains 14 residues. The germline CDR1 and CDR2 sequences are SNHLY and FYNNEI. The CDR3 region has the DNA TGTGCCAGCAAGACAGACAGCCCCCACACTGAAGCTTTCTTT. Its protein product is CASKTDSPHTEAFF.

The rearrangement uses TRBV29-1 and TRBJ2-7; 8 bases are shared with TRBD2. CDR3 size: 13 residues. Germline trimming cut 5 bases from V and 4 bases from J; bases unmatched to any gene: 7. CDR1 and CDR2 (germline): SQVTM, ANQGSEA. The CDR3 DNA follows: TGCAGCGTTTCGGCGGGAGGTGCGTACGAGCAGTACTTC. Translating gives CSVSAGGAYEQYF.

This clone has only a few counts. The rearrangement uses TRBV10-3 and TRBJ1-1; D is perhaps TRBD1 (6 bases). The V gene lost 0 bases and the J gene lost 4 bases, with 9 bases spanning the gap. Germline V lookup: CDR1 ENHRY, CDR2 SYGVKD. The CDR3 has 14 amino acids. The CDR3 nucleotides are TGTGCCATCAGTGAGTCGCTAGGGGGCACTGAAGCTTTCTTT. Translated: CAISESLGGTEAFF.

This clone has only a few counts. The chain employs TRBV5-4 and TRBJ1-1; 8 bases agree with TRBD1. This CDR3 spans 16 amino acids. V was clipped by 3 bases and J by 2 bases; unmatched bases: 9. Germline V gene sequence: CDR1 SGHNT, CDR2 YYREEE (reference sequence). CDR3 loop: CASSSKKQGDNTEAFF. The CDR3 region has the DNA TGTGCCAGCAGCTCAAAGAAACAGGGGGATAACACTGAAGCTTTCTTT.

This clone was counted between two and nine times. J is TRBJ2-3 and V is TRBV24-1; 9 bases are shared with TRBD2. This CDR3 has 15 residues. Germline lookup yields CDR1 KGHDR and CDR2 SFDVKD. V shed 9 bases and J 6 bases; nucleotides not matched to a gene: 12. CDR3 region: CATARGGRVGDTQYF. As DNA, the CDR3 is TGTGCCACCGCGCGAGGCGGGAGGGTCGGGGATACGCAGTATTTT.

This chain joins TRBV27 and TRBJ1-6, with D possibly TRBD1 on 5 matching bases. Trimming took off 8 bases at V and 2 bases at J, with 19 bases between the two ends. The germline V gene encodes CDR1 MNHEY and CDR2 SMNVEV (reference sequence). The CDR3 is 17 residues long. As DNA, the CDR3 is TGTGCCAGCCGCCCTCGGGGGACCGGGACCTATAATTCACCCCTCCACTTT. Protein product: CASRPRGTGTYNSPLHF.

The chain has TRBV4-3 and TRBJ2-2; D might be TRBD2 (6 bases). Germline assignment: CDR1 LGHNA and CDR2 YSLEER. Deletions cut 0 bases from V and 1 base from J, with 6 bases between. This CDR3 comprises 15 residues. The CDR3 loop reads CASSQDSGNTGELFF. DNA for the CDR3: TGCGCCAGCAGCCAAGATAGCGGGAACACCGGGGAGCTGTTTTTT.

The chain links TRBV27 to TRBJ2-7, with 14 nucleotides matching TRBD2. This CDR3 is built from 16 residues. Looked up from germline, CDR1 is MNHEY and CDR2 is SMNVEV (reference sequence). The junction had 5 bases not matched to a gene; V was cut back by 1 base and J by 6 bases. DNA of the CDR3: TGTGCCAGCAGTTTATTGCGGGGGACTAGCGGGAGCGAGCAGTACTTC. Translation: CASSLLRGTSGSEQYF.

The chain combines TRBV28 with TRBJ2-2; 7 bases are a match to TRBD2. There are 16 residues in the CDR3. The V gene's germline CDR1 is MDHEN and CDR2 SYDVKM. Trimming cost V 5 bases and J 2 bases; bases outside gene matches: 8. CDR3 region: CASSLPLADNTGELFF. The CDR3 region has the DNA TGTGCCAGCAGTCTCCCCCTAGCGGATAACACCGGGGAGCTGTTTTTT.

This chain joins TRBV30 and TRBJ2-1; 11 bases map to TRBD2. Trimming at V came to 4 bases and at J to 10 bases, leaving 6 bases not matched to a gene. CDR3 length: 13 residues. Per germline, CDR1 GTSNPN and CDR2 SVGIG (reference sequence). The CDR3 is CAWKTSGNREQFF. The CDR3 DNA reads TGTGCCTGGAAGACTAGCGGGAATCGGGAGCAGTTCTTC.

This chain links TRBV9 with TRBJ1-4; possible D gene TRBD1, 5 bases. CDR1 and CDR2 (germline): SGDLS, YYNGEE. The ends were cut back, 0 bases at V and 3 bases at J, with 12 bases in the middle. CDR3 length equals 16 residues. DNA for the CDR3: TGTGCCAGCAGCGTAGGTGGGGCAGCCTCTAATGAAAAACTGTTTTTT. This codes for CASSVGGAASNEKLFF.

V gene TRBV5-1 combines with J gene TRBJ1-1; the D is unclear. The CDR3 contains 15 residues. The V gene's germline CDR1 is SGHRS and CDR2 YFSETQ. V was shortened by 0 bases and J by 0 bases, with 9 bases between the two germline ends. The CDR3 protein is CASSLVRSLNTEAFF. The CDR3 coding sequence is TGCGCCAGCAGCTTGGTACGGAGTTTGAACACTGAAGCTTTCTTT.

V gene TRBV7-9 combines with J gene TRBJ2-2; perhaps TRBD2 as D (5 bases). Per the germline V gene, CDR1 is SEHNR and CDR2 is FQNEAQ (reference sequence). V lost 0 bases and J lost 6, with 20 bases in between. This CDR3 has 18 residues. The CDR3 DNA reads as TGTGCCAGCAGCTTAGCCATAGGGATGGACTTACGGCCCGGGGAGCTGTTTTTT. It specifies CASSLAIGMDLRPGELFF.

CDR3 protein: CASSRRLAGNEQFF. CDR3 nucleotides: TGTGCCAGCAGCAGGCGACTAGCGGGAAATGAGCAGTTCTTC. V usage is TRBV11-2 and J usage is TRBJ2-1; TRBD2 aligns across 11 bases. Germline V gives CDR1 SGHAT, CDR2 FQNNGV. This CDR3 comprises 14 residues. V was clipped by 5 bases and J by 7 bases; unmatched bases: 4.

This chain uses TRBV6-2 or TRBV6-3 with TRBJ2-3; 9 bases match TRBD2. The V gene end was trimmed by 5 bases and the J gene end by 4 bases; junction bases not matched to a gene: 4. The CDR3 loop spans 14 amino acids. The germline V gene encodes CDR1 MNHEY and CDR2 SVGEGT. CDR3 sequence: CASSLGLASDTQYF. The DNA for the CDR3 is TGTGCCAGCAGTCTTGGACTAGCGTCAGATACGCAGTATTTT.

This chain uses TRBV5-1 with TRBJ1-6, with TRBD1 as a possible D gene (6 bases). Germline V CDR1 and CDR2: SGHRS, YFSETQ. Trimming removed 3 bases at V and 9 bases at J, with 16 bases between. CDR3 length equals 15 residues. The CDR3 loop is CASSSTPGTTSPLHF. For the CDR3, the DNA is TGCGCCAGCAGCTCGACTCCCGGGACAACTTCACCCCTCCACTTT.

The chain recombines TRBV2 with TRBJ2-1, with TRBD2 matching 7 bases. CDR3 size: 15 residues. Germline-derived CDR1 and CDR2 are SNHLY and FYNNEI. The trim removed 2 bases at V and 2 bases at J, leaving 3 bases unmatched. CDR3 in DNA: TGTGCCAGCAGTGAATCGGCGGGAGCCTACAATGAGCAGTTCTTC. It specifies CASSESAGAYNEQFF.